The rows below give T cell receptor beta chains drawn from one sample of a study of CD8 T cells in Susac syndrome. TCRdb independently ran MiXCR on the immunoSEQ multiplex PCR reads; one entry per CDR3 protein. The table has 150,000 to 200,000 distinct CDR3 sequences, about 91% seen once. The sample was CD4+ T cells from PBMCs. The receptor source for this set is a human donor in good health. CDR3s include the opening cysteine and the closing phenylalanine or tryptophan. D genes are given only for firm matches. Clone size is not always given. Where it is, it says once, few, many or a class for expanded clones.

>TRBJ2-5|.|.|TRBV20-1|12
CSARTGFETQYF
TGCAGTGCTAGAACAGGGTTTGAGACCCAGTACTTC
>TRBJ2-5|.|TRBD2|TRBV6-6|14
CASSYVGGGETQYF
TGTGCCAGCAGTTACGTCGGGGGGGGAGAGACCCAGTACTTC
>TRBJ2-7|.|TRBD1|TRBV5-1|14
CASSGGTGHYEQYF
TGCGCCAGCAGCGGCGGGACAGGTCACTACGAGCAGTACTTC
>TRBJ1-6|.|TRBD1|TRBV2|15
CASGKGASYNSPLHF
TGTGCCAGCGGCAAGGGGGCGTCCTATAATTCACCCCTCCACTTT
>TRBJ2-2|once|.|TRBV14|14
CASSLGARTGELFF
TGTGCCAGCAGCCTAGGAGCGAGGACCGGGGAGCTGTTTTTT
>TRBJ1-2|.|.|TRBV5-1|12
CASSLESRGYTF
TGCGCCAGCAGCTTGGAATCGCGTGGCTACACCTTC
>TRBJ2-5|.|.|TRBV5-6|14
CASTRVGNQETQYF
TGTGCCAGCACGCGGGTGGGCAACCAAGAGACCCAGTACTTC
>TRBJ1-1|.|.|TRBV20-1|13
CSARKRLGAEAFF
TGCAGTGCTAGGAAAAGATTGGGTGCTGAAGCTTTCTTT
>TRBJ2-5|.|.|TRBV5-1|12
CASSYRRETQYF
TGCGCCAGCAGTTACAGGAGAGAGACCCAGTACTTC
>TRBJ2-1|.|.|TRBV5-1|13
CASRPTRSGEQFF
TGCGCCAGCCGCCCCACGAGGTCGGGAGAGCAGTTCTTC
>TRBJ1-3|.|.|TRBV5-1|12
CATSGEGNTIYF
TGCGCCACCTCAGGAGAGGGAAACACCATATATTTT
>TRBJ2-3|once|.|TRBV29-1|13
CSVEETAGDTQYF
TGCAGCGTTGAAGAGACGGCAGGAGATACGCAGTATTTT
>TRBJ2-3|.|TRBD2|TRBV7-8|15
CASSPSGAPPDTQYF
TGTGCCAGCAGCCCTAGCGGGGCCCCCCCAGATACGCAGTATTTT
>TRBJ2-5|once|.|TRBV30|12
CAWNPGYETQYF
TGTGCCTGGAATCCGGGGTATGAGACCCAGTACTTC
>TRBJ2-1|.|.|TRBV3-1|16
CASSQGGVLRGNEQFF
TGTGCCAGCAGCCAAGGCGGGGTCCTCCGCGGCAATGAGCAGTTCTTC
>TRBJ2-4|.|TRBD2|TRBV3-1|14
CASTKRDNKNIQYF
TGTGCCAGCACTAAGCGGGATAACAAAAACATTCAGTACTTC
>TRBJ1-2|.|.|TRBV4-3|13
CASSPSGVIGYTF
TGCGCCAGCAGTCCTTCTGGGGTTATCGGCTACACCTTC
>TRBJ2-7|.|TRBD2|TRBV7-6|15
CASKPGTSGSYEQYF
TGTGCCAGCAAGCCCGGGACTAGCGGTTCCTACGAGCAGTACTTC
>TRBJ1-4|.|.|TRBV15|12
CATKGSNEKLFF
TGTGCCACCAAAGGGTCTAATGAAAAACTGTTTTTT
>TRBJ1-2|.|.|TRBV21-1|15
CASSKEDRANYGYTF
TGTGCCAGCAGCAAAGAAGACAGAGCTAACTATGGCTACACCTTC
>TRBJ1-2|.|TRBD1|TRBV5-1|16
CASSAGQGGVNYGYTF
TGCGCCAGCAGCGCGGGACAGGGGGGGGTTAACTATGGCTACACCTTC
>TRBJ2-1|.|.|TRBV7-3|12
CASSQAPNEQFF
TGTGCCAGCAGCCAAGCCCCCAATGAGCAGTTCTTC
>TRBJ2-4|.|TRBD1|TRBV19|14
CASSEQGPKNIQYF
TGTGCCAGTAGTGAACAGGGGCCCAAAAACATTCAGTACTTC
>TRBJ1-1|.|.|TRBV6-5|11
CASGQNTEAFF
TGTGCCAGCGGCCAGAACACTGAAGCTTTCTTT
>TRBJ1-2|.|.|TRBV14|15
CASSEGRQVGYGYTF
TGTGCCAGCAGCGAAGGAAGACAGGTTGGCTATGGCTACACCTTC
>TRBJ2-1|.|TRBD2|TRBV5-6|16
CASTGTSGRAYNEQFF
TGTGCCAGCACCGGGACTAGCGGGAGGGCATACAATGAGCAGTTCTTC
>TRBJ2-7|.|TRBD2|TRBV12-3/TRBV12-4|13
CASSFGTSDEQYF
TGTGCCAGCAGTTTTGGGACTAGTGACGAGCAGTACTTC
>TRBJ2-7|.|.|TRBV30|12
CAWKFGSYEQYF
TGTGCCTGGAAGTTCGGATCCTACGAGCAGTACTTC
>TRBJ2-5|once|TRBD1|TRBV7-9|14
CASSGDRGEETQYF
TGTGCCAGCAGCGGGGACAGGGGGGAAGAGACCCAGTACTTC
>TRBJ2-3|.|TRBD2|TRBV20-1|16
CSASGRHLGGTDTQYF
TGCAGTGCTAGCGGGAGGCACCTAGGTGGCACAGATACGCAGTATTTT
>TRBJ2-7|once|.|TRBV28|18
CASSSPGGDGISSYEQYF
TGTGCCAGCAGTTCCCCCGGAGGGGACGGAATAAGCTCCTACGAGCAGTACTTC
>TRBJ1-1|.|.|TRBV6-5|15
CASSLIRWGGAEAFF
TGTGCCAGCAGTCTCATCCGGTGGGGCGGGGCTGAAGCTTTCTTT
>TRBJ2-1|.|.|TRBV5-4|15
CASSLDSLSYNEQFF
TGTGCCAGCAGCTTAGACAGTCTCTCCTACAATGAGCAGTTCTTC
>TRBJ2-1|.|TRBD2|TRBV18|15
CASSLRSSGSNEQFF
TGTGCCAGCTCACTTCGCAGTAGCGGGAGTAATGAGCAGTTCTTC
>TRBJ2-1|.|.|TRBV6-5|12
CASSIAGHEQFF
TGTGCCAGCAGTATAGCTGGGCATGAGCAGTTCTTC
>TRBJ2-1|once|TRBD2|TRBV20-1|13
CSARVVAGNEQFF
TGCAGTGCTAGAGTAGTAGCGGGGAATGAGCAGTTCTTC
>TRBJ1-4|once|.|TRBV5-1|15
CASSLKGAPNEKLFF
TGCGCCAGCAGCTTGAAAGGGGCACCCAATGAAAAACTGTTTTTT
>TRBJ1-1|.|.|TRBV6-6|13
CATQAPRGTEAFF
TGTGCCACCCAGGCGCCCCGAGGGACTGAAGCTTTCTTT
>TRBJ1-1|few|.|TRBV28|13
CASSLSVNTEAFF
TGTGCCAGCAGTTTATCGGTGAACACTGAAGCTTTCTTT
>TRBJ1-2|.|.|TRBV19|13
CASSIRGRGGYTF
TGTGCCAGTAGTATCCGGGGGCGTGGTGGCTACACCTTC
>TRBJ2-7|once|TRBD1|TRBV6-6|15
CASSYRTGGDYEQYF
TGTGCCAGCAGTTATAGGACAGGGGGCGATTACGAGCAGTACTTC
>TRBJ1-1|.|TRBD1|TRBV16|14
CASRSGTERTEAFF
TGTGCCAGCCGGTCCGGGACAGAGCGCACTGAAGCTTTCTTT
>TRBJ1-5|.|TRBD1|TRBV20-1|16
CSARILAGGDNQPQHF
TGCAGTGCTAGAATTTTGGCAGGGGGTGACAATCAGCCCCAGCATTTT
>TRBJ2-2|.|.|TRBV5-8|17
CASSRREQLRDTGELFF
TGTGCCAGCAGCCGACGGGAACAACTAAGGGACACCGGGGAGCTGTTTTTT
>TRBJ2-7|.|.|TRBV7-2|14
CASSPHIGPNEQYF
TGTGCCAGCAGTCCCCACATTGGCCCCAACGAGCAGTACTTC
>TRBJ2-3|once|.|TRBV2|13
CASRGNWADTQYF
TGTGCCAGCAGGGGGAATTGGGCAGATACGCAGTATTTT